A single sample is the source of the 19 T cell receptor beta chains below, sequenced in a study of blood T cell repertoires in COVID-19. Using immunoSEQ multiplex PCR, the repertoire was profiled, and TCRdb retains in-frame clones only, with some absent. The sample comprises tens of thousands of clones, roughly 89% of which are singletons, and approximately 13% rests with the top ten. The source material was peripheral blood. These receptor sequences come from a man in his 70s with active COVID-19.

The chain uses TRBV30 and TRBJ2-5, with a weak D call TRBD2 (5 bases). Germline loops: CDR1 GTSNPN, CDR2 SVGIG (reference sequence). Trimming shortened V by 0 bases and J by 1 base, and 12 bases separated the two germline ends. This CDR3 is 15 amino acids long. The CDR3 here is CAWSVPGIRQETQYF. The DNA for the CDR3 is TGTGCCTGGAGTGTACCCGGGATACGCCAAGAGACCCAGTACTTC.

The chain links TRBV27 to TRBJ2-7; the match to TRBD1 covers 9 bases. This CDR3 has 15 residues. From germline, CDR1 is MNHEY and CDR2 SMNVEV (reference sequence). The ends lost 6 bases at V and 9 bases at J; junction bases unmatched: 15. The DNA of the CDR3 is TGTGCCAGCAGCCCGGGGACAGGGTTGCGGGGTGTGCAGTACTTC. Amino acids: CASSPGTGLRGVQYF.

The chain joins TRBV5-1 to TRBJ2-2; 12 positions match TRBD2. Germline V gene data show CDR1 as SGHRS and CDR2 as YFSETQ. CDR3 length: 17 residues. V was pared by 6 bases and J by 4 bases, with 10 bases of the junction left unmatched. The CDR3 DNA is TGCGCCAGCAAGGCTCTAGCGGGAGGGTCGGGCACCGGGGAGCTGTTTTTT. This codes for CASKALAGGSGTGELFF.

The chain combines TRBV7-9 with TRBJ2-3; D not certain. The CDR3 consists of 14 residues. V was pared by 1 base and J by 0 bases, with 5 bases between. Germline V gene lookup returns CDR1 SEHNR and CDR2 FQNEAQ (reference sequence). The CDR3 DNA sequence: TGTGCCAGCAGCTTAGTCGGGAGCACAGATACGCAGTATTTT. Its translation is CASSLVGSTDTQYF.

The rearrangement joins TRBV12-3 or TRBV12-4 to TRBJ2-1, with D possibly TRBD2 on 5 matching bases. The V and J ends lost 5 bases and 7 bases respectively, with 9 bases between them. The CDR3 length is 12 residues. The CDR3 loop is CASSNPGNEQFF. The CDR3 DNA reads as TGTGCCAGCAGTAACCCGGGGAATGAGCAGTTCTTC.

The chain joins TRBV5-6 to TRBJ1-1; 11 positions agree with TRBD1. CDR3 length: 17 residues. V lost 4 bases and J lost 7; bases outside the gene matches: 15. Germline CDR1 SGHDT, CDR2 YYEEEE. The CDR3 loop reads CASSPRTGGSEVGEAFF. Written as DNA, the CDR3 is TGTGCCAGCAGCCCGAGGACAGGGGGCTCTGAAGTCGGTGAAGCTTTCTTT.

The rearrangement links TRBV19 to TRBJ1-5; D gene ambiguous. This CDR3 is 15 amino acids long. Germline values: CDR1 LNHDA, CDR2 SQIVND (reference sequence). V lost 3 bases and J 4 bases, leaving 13 bases between the germline ends. CDR3 sequence: CASSISNRMNQPQHF. CDR3 nucleotide sequence: TGTGCCAGTAGTATCAGCAACAGAATGAATCAGCCCCAGCATTTT.

This chain connects TRBV28 to TRBJ1-2; 7 nucleotides match TRBD1. With 5 bases clipped from V and 6 bases from J, the junction kept 6 bases outside the gene matches. CDR3 size: 13 residues. Germline-derived CDR1 and CDR2 are MDHEN and SYDVKM. CDR3 protein: CASSPTGQNGYTF. The CDR3 nucleotides are TGTGCCAGCAGTCCAACGGGACAGAATGGCTACACCTTC.

The chain is built from TRBV19 and TRBJ2-3, with 12 bases aligning to TRBD1. V lost 2 bases, J lost 7 bases, and 7 bases stayed unmatched. Per the germline V gene, CDR1 is LNHDA and CDR2 is SQIVND (reference sequence). The CDR3 runs 16 residues. CDR3 protein: CASSITGQGAQNTQYF. The CDR3 coding sequence is TGTGCCAGTAGTATAACGGGACAGGGGGCGCAAAATACGCAGTATTTT.

The V gene is TRBV7-9, the J gene TRBJ2-3, with D unresolved. Between the trimmed V and J ends, which lost 8 bases and 6 bases, there was a span of 12 bases. CDR3 length: 12 residues. CDR1 is SEHNR and CDR2 is FQNEAQ in the germline V gene (reference sequence). The CDR3 spells CASAKPEDTQYF. The CDR3 coding sequence is TGTGCCAGCGCAAAACCGGAGGATACGCAGTATTTT.

The chain couples TRBV19 to TRBJ1-4; 7 bases align to TRBD1. CDR1 is LNHDA, CDR2 SQIVND, per germline (reference sequence). V dropped 5 bases and J dropped 7; count of bases not matched to a gene: 7. The CDR3 loop spans 14 amino acids. The CDR3 sequence is CASSSRQGREKLFF. For the CDR3, the DNA is TGTGCCAGTAGTTCCCGACAGGGACGTGAAAAACTGTTTTTT.

The CDR3 protein is CASSRITAGGGYTF. CDR3 bases: TGTGCCAGCAGTCGCATTACAGCAGGGGGTGGCTACACCTTC. This chain links TRBV28 with TRBJ1-2, with 7 bases identical to TRBD1. The CDR3 is 14 amino acids. V shed 5 bases and J 7 bases; nucleotides not matched to a gene: 10. Germline CDR1 and CDR2: MDHEN and SYDVKM.

This clone was detected only once. The gene calls are TRBV30 and TRBJ2-2, with 7 nucleotides matching TRBD1. Looked up from germline, CDR1 is GTSNPN and CDR2 is SVGIG (reference sequence). The CDR3 loop spans 14 amino acids. The V and J ends lost 5 bases and 1 base, in that order; junction bases with no gene match: 4. The DNA for the CDR3 is TGTGCCTGGGACCGGACAGGGAACACCGGGGAGCTGTTTTTT. Translation gives CAWDRTGNTGELFF.

The chain recombines TRBV5-4 with TRBJ1-2; 10 positions agree with TRBD1. Trimming removed 0 bases from V and 2 bases from J; junction bases left unmatched: 4. Germline-derived CDR1 and CDR2 are SGHNT and YYREEE (reference sequence). CDR3 length equals 16 residues. In nucleotides, the CDR3 is TGTGCCAGCAGCTTGGTGGACAGGGGGGTCAACTATGGCTACACCTTC. Its protein product is CASSLVDRGVNYGYTF.

The chain uses TRBV6-4 and TRBJ2-1; 11 bases map to TRBD2. V trimming: 3 bases; J trimming: 2 bases; junction bases outside the gene matches: 6. Germline assignment: CDR1 MRHNA and CDR2 SNTAGT. This CDR3 has 17 amino acids. CDR3 residues: CASSELAGEGPYNEQFF. The CDR3 DNA is TGTGCCAGCAGTGAACTAGCGGGAGAAGGACCCTACAATGAGCAGTTCTTC.

This sequence joins TRBV7-2 and TRBJ1-5; D might be TRBD1 (6 bases). Germline CDR1 is SGHTA and CDR2 is FQGNSA. With 6 bases removed from V and 4 bases from J, the gap between germline ends came to 16 bases. CDR3 length: 15 amino acids. CDR3 DNA sequence: TGTGCCAGCAGTCCTTGGACAGCCACGAATCAGCCCCAGCATTTT. Translated: CASSPWTATNQPQHF.

Here the CDR3 DNA reads TGTGCCTGGGCCACGGGAAGTGAGCAGCCCCAGCATTTT. Translation gives CAWATGSEQPQHF. The J gene is TRBJ1-5, the V gene TRBV30; the D is unclear. Trimming shortened V by 5 bases and J by 7 bases, and 15 bases separated the two germline ends. Germline CDR1 is GTSNPN and CDR2 is SVGIG (reference sequence). The CDR3 length is 13 residues.

V usage is TRBV6-6 and J usage is TRBJ2-7; 12 positions match TRBD1. Germline V gives CDR1 MNHNY, CDR2 SVGAGI (reference sequence). This CDR3 has 14 residues. J lost 5 bases, V lost 8 bases, and 7 bases had no gene match. CDR3 protein: CASQGQGAIHEQYF. Here the CDR3 DNA reads TGTGCCAGCCAGGGACAGGGGGCGATCCACGAGCAGTACTTC.

V usage is TRBV19 and J usage is TRBJ2-6; maybe TRBD2 (5 bases). CDR1 LNHDA and CDR2 SQIVND come from the germline V gene (reference sequence). V was trimmed by 7 bases and J by 4 bases, leaving 14 bases between them. The CDR3 totals 15 residues. CDR3 sequence reads: CASTSPGSGANVLTF. DNA of the CDR3: TGTGCCAGTACCTCCCCGGGGTCGGGGGCCAACGTCCTGACTTTC.